These 24 T cell receptor beta chains were sequenced from one sample in a study of tumor-infiltrating lymphocytes in primary liver carcinoma. RNA was extracted from whole blood without cell sorting, alongside germline DNA. With about 470 ng total RNA as template and a constant-region primer, TCR beta cDNA was made. ARM-PCR was slightly modified, and three nested multiplex PCR rounds with it gave rise to the TCR beta libraries. A C-beta reverse primer and TRBV1-TRBV30 forward primers served in each of the first two PCR rounds, at 10 cycles apiece. Via MiXCR, TCRdb re-called the multiplex PCR reads, giving one row per CDR3 protein. Altogether 300,000 to 350,000 distinct CDR3 sequences are present, 45% to 70% being singletons, with the ten largest covering about a sixth. The sample taken for sequencing was peripheral blood. These receptors all come from a woman in her twenties or thirties with primary liver carcinoma and hepatitis B virus infection.

Comments on this clonotype: This sequence may be a read error, since a much larger clone differs from it by one base. The genes are TRBV6-2 or TRBV6-3 and TRBJ2-2; TRBD1 might be the D (5 bases). CDR1 is MNHEY and CDR2 is SVGEGT in the germline V gene. This CDR3 spans 13 amino acids. Trimming took 8 bases from V and 10 from J, leaving 17 bases between them. The CDR3 DNA is TGTGCCAGCTGCAGACTTGGGGCGCCGGAGCTGTTTTTT. It yields the protein CASCRLGAPELFF.

In the case of this clonotype: A single base separates this from a much larger clone, so it may be a read error. The conserved phenylalanine or tryptophan normally closing the CDR3 is absent here, so this likely arose from a read error. The rearrangement links TRBV6-1 to TRBJ1-1; D is undetermined. The length of the CDR3 is 15 residues. Germline CDR1 MNHNS, CDR2 SASEGT. Trimming removed 0 bases at V and 1 base at J, with 9 bases between. In DNA form, the CDR3 reads TGTGCCAGCAGTGAAGCGCGGCGCTCGAACACTGAAGCTTTCTCT. Amino acids: CASSEARRSNTEAFS.

This rearrangement joins TRBV5-5 to TRBJ1-3, with 10 bases lining up with TRBD1. CDR1 and CDR2 (germline): SGHKS, YYEKEE (reference sequence). V dropped 4 bases and J dropped 5; count of bases not matched to a gene: 3. This CDR3 is 14 amino acids long. The CDR3: CASSRTGGRNTIYF. CDR3 nucleotides: TGTGCCAGCAGCCGGACAGGGGGTAGAAACACCATATATTTT.

On this clonotype itself: At one of its ends the junction is not consistent with the germline gene, which may arise from a read error. The chain carries TRBV11-2 and TRBJ1-6, with TRBD1 matching 7 bases. This CDR3 comprises 15 residues. CDR1 is SGHAT, CDR2 FQNNGV, per germline. The CDR3 sequence is CVSTPGQQLNSPLLF. CDR3 bases: TGTGTCAGCACCCCGGGACAGCAACTTAATTCACCCCTCCTCTTT.

A note on this clonotype: Germline and junction disagree at one end, which may indicate a read error. V is TRBV29-1 and J is TRBJ2-7, with D tentatively TRBD2 (6 bases). Germline V gene data show CDR1 as SQVTM and CDR2 as ANQGSEA. This CDR3 is 15 amino acids long. DNA of the CDR3: TGCAGCGTTGAAGATCCAGGAGGGAGCTCCTACAAGCAGTACTTC. Translated, it gives CSVEDPGGSSYKQYF.

A word on this clonotype: This may arise from a read error, as a much more abundant clone is one base away. The J gene is TRBJ1-2, the V gene TRBV6-5; 8 bases match TRBD1. Germline assignment: CDR1 MNHEY and CDR2 SVGAGI. This CDR3 region has 13 residues. CDR3 amino acids: CVSSSDRVHGYTF. CDR3 DNA: TGTGTCAGCAGTTCGGACAGGGTTCACGGCTACACCTTC.

Comments on this clonotype: This sequence may be a read error, since a much larger clone differs from it by one base. In this CDR3 the conserved last residue, phenylalanine or tryptophan, is missing, so a read error is likely. The V gene is TRBV12-3 or TRBV12-4, the J gene TRBJ2-5; 7 nucleotides align to TRBD2. There are 14 residues in the CDR3. J was trimmed by 9 bases and V by 6 bases; bases with no gene match: 13. As DNA, the CDR3 is TGTGCCAGCAGCTTGTCTAGCGGAGCCTGGGCCCAGTACCTC. Its protein is CASSLSSGAWAQYL.

Concerning this clonotype itself: This may be a read error: a much more frequent sequence differs by one nucleotide. Lacking the conserved final phenylalanine or tryptophan, this CDR3 likely reflects a read error. The CDR3 region has the DNA TGTGCCAGCAGTCGGACAGGGTCAGGCGAGCAGTACTTA. Residues: CASSRTGSGEQYL. The V call is TRBV12-3 or TRBV12-4, the J call TRBJ2-7; 8 nucleotides match TRBD1. CDR3 size: 13 residues. V lost 5 bases to trimming and J lost 6 bases; unmatched junction nucleotides: 6.

This clonotype turned up a few times. CDR3 sequence reads: CASSQVQGGSYEQYF. The CDR3 bases are TGCGCCAGCAGCCAAGTCCAGGGGGGGTCCTACGAGCAGTACTTC. This chain links TRBV4-1 with TRBJ2-7; D may be TRBD1 or TRBD2 (7 bases each). The V and J ends lost 1 base and 1 base respectively, with 11 bases between them. CDR3 length equals 15 residues. Germline CDR1 and CDR2: MGHRA and YSYEKL.

Remarks on this clonotype: A read error may explain this, as a much larger clone is one base away. This chain joins TRBV6-5 and TRBJ1-5; maybe TRBD1 (6 bases). The CDR3 spans 15 residues. Germline-derived CDR1 and CDR2 are MNHEY and SVGAGI. CDR3 coding DNA: TGTGCCAACAGTTACGATCCCAGGGGCCATCAGCCCCAGCATTTT. This encodes CANSYDPRGHQPQHF.

Concerning this clonotype itself: A read error may produce the germline difference seen at one junction end. V gene TRBV29-1 combines with J gene TRBJ1-1; 8 bases are a match to TRBD1. This CDR3 is built from 15 residues. CDR1 is SQVTM, CDR2 ANQGSEA, per germline. The CDR3 DNA is TGCAACGCCACGCCCGGGACAGGCATGAACATTGTAGCTTTCTTC. Translation gives CNATPGTGMNIVAFF.

Regarding this clonotype: This may arise from a read error, as a much more abundant clone is one base away. The rearrangement joins TRBV29-1 to TRBJ2-1, with TRBD1 matching 7 bases. The V gene end was trimmed by 7 bases and the J gene end by 9 bases; junction bases not matched to a gene: 12. This CDR3 spans 13 amino acids. CDR1 and CDR2 (germline): SQVTM, ANQGSEA. The CDR3 region is CSDSTGVGSEQFF. The CDR3 DNA follows: TGCAGCGATTCCACAGGGGTCGGAAGTGAGCAGTTCTTC.

The CDR3 DNA follows: TGTGCCAGCAGCTTAGACCTCGTCAGGACCTACGAGCAGTACTTC. Protein: CASSLDLVRTYEQYF. The chain is built from TRBV7-9 and TRBJ2-7, with D hard to call. The CDR3 extends over 15 amino acids. CDR1 SEHNR and CDR2 FQNEAQ come from the germline V gene (reference sequence). Trimming cost V 1 base and J 2 bases, with 12 bases left between them.

This clonotype was detected ten times or more. The chain carries TRBV4-1 and TRBJ1-1; D is possibly TRBD1 (5 bases). The CDR3 length is 15 residues. The V gene's germline CDR1 is MGHRA and CDR2 YSYEKL. Trimming took off 0 bases at V and 8 bases at J, with 16 bases between the two ends. Here the CDR3 reads CASSQESVRRGEAFF. CDR3 sequence (DNA): TGCGCCAGCAGCCAAGAAAGCGTCCGGAGGGGAGAAGCTTTCTTT.

This clonotype was picked up one time. This rearrangement joins TRBV2 to TRBJ2-5, with TRBD2 matching 9 bases. Trimming removed 4 bases from V and 9 bases from J; junction bases left unmatched: 15. Germline CDR1 SNHLY, CDR2 FYNNEI. The CDR3 contains 16 residues. The CDR3 reads CASSVGAPSGVWAQYF. The CDR3, as DNA: TGTGCCAGCAGTGTCGGTGCCCCTAGCGGGGTGTGGGCCCAGTACTTC.

The count of this clonotype is one. A read error is likely, as this CDR3 ends without the conserved phenylalanine or tryptophan. The chain carries TRBV6-5 and TRBJ2-1; TRBD2 matches at 10 bases. Germline V lookup: CDR1 MNHEY, CDR2 SVGAGI. This CDR3 region has 17 residues. With V trimmed by 5 bases and J by 6 bases, 13 bases remained unmatched. The CDR3 DNA sequence: TGTGCCAGCAGTACCCTTTCAGGCGGACTAGCGGCCAATGAGCAGTTCTCC. Residues: CASSTLSGGLAANEQFS.

J is TRBJ2-7 and V is TRBV6-6, with 7 nucleotides matching TRBD2. Losses at the gene ends were 5 bases for V and 2 bases for J; bases not matched to a gene: 12. Looked up from germline, CDR1 is MNHNY and CDR2 is SVGAGI (reference sequence). The CDR3 contains 16 residues. CDR3 nucleotide sequence: TGTGCCAGCAGTCATCGAGTGGGAGGGCCTACCTACGAGCAGTACTTC. Its translation: CASSHRVGGPTYEQYF.

Note on this clonotype: Germline is not matched at one junction end, which may reflect a read error. The rearrangement uses TRBV7-3 and TRBJ2-3; D remains ambiguous. The CDR3 covers 15 residues. The germline gives CDR1 SGHTA, CDR2 FQGTGA. The CDR3 coding sequence is TGTGACAGCAGCCCATGGGCTTCCCGCACAGATACGCAGTATTTT. This gives the protein CDSSPWASRTDTQYF.

With regard to this clonotype: This clone may be a read error of a much larger clone one base away. The chain employs TRBV12-3 or TRBV12-4 and TRBJ2-4, with D possibly being TRBD1 (5 bases). CDR3 size: 12 residues. The CDR3 loop reads CASSFQGNIEYF. CDR3 DNA: TGTGCCAGCAGTTTCCAGGGAAACATTGAGTACTTC.

This clonotype came up once. A much larger clonotype is one base distant, so this may be a read error. The missing conserved phenylalanine or tryptophan at the end of this CDR3 makes a read error likely. The gene calls are TRBV12-3 or TRBV12-4 and TRBJ1-1; D possibly corresponds to TRBD1 (5 bases). The CDR3 consists of 13 residues. Trimming pared 3 bases from V and 3 bases from J, leaving 8 bases between. The CDR3 protein is CASSFGGDTEAFI. DNA of the CDR3: TGTGCCAGCAGTTTCGGGGGGGACACTGAAGCTTTCATT.

In DNA form, the CDR3 reads TGTGCCAGCAGCGATTTGGGCCAGTGGGCTTTCTTT. Its translation: CASSDLGQWAFF. The chain employs TRBV7-9 and TRBJ1-1; no firm D call. Trimming took off 5 bases at V and 11 bases at J, with 15 bases between the two ends. Germline V lookup: CDR1 SEHNR, CDR2 FQNEAQ (reference sequence). The CDR3 has 12 amino acids.

Worth noting for this clonotype: A much larger clone lies one base from this, so it may be a read error. Lacking the conserved final phenylalanine or tryptophan, this CDR3 likely reflects a read error. The CDR3 coding sequence is TGCGCCAGCAGCCAAGATCTAGGGGCCTACAATGAGCAGTTCTTA. Translating it yields CASSQDLGAYNEQFL. The chain carries TRBV4-3 and TRBJ2-1; a weak D match, TRBD1 (5 bases). V shed 0 bases and J shed 2 bases, with 8 bases lying between them. Germline assignment: CDR1 LGHNA and CDR2 YSLEER. The CDR3 covers 15 residues.

This clonotype occurred many times. This rearrangement joins TRBV12-3 or TRBV12-4 to TRBJ1-2; no clear D gene. V shed 3 bases and J shed 3 bases, with 8 bases lying between them. The CDR3 runs to 13 residues. CDR3 sequence: CASSFYEDYGYTF. The CDR3 DNA reads TGTGCCAGCAGTTTTTATGAGGACTATGGCTACACCTTC.

The V call is TRBV28, the J call TRBJ1-5, with TRBD1 matching 9 bases. The V segment lost 5 bases and the J segment 2 bases; nucleotides outside the gene matches: 4. CDR3 length: 15 residues. Germline V gene lookup returns CDR1 MDHEN and CDR2 SYDVKM. CDR3 loop: CASSTGGGGNQPQHF. CDR3 DNA sequence: TGTGCCAGCAGTACAGGGGGCGGCGGCAATCAGCCCCAGCATTTT.